This passage covers 26 T cell receptor beta chains from one sample sequenced in a study of identical twins. TCRdb itself ran the 5' RACE reads through MiXCR, one entry per CDR3 protein. This sample has nearly 900,000 distinct CDR3 sequences, with more than 9% found just once. This sample was also put to use in a study of yellow fever vaccine responses in identical twins.

The sequenced sample consisted of PBMCs. The source of these receptors is a young woman in good health.

The chain joins TRBV20-1 to TRBJ2-2, with D tentatively TRBD1 (6 bases). Germline lookup yields CDR1 DFQATT and CDR2 SNEGSKA (reference sequence). This CDR3 is built from 15 residues. Trimming cost V 6 bases and J 1 base, with 15 bases left between them. The CDR3 is CSAPEGGRNTGELFF. The CDR3 nucleotides read TGCAGTGCCCCTGAAGGGGGTCGGAACACCGGGGAGCTGTTTTTT.

This clonotype was counted a few times. The rearrangement joins TRBV7-2 to TRBJ2-1; D may be TRBD2 (5 bases). Per germline, CDR1 SGHTA and CDR2 FQGNSA. V lost 1 base to trimming and J lost 3 bases, with 10 bases between them. The CDR3 spans 15 residues. CDR3 sequence reads: CASSLVHGVYNEQFF. CDR3 coding DNA: TGTGCCAGCAGCTTAGTGCACGGGGTCTACAATGAGCAGTTCTTC.

The rearrangement links TRBV6-2 or TRBV6-3 to TRBJ2-7, with 9 nucleotides matching TRBD2. Trimming took 4 bases from V and 3 from J; bases not matched to a gene: 7. CDR3 length: 15 amino acids. Germline V gene data show CDR1 as MNHEY and CDR2 as SVGEGT. Here the CDR3 reads CASSFSGGRNYEQYF. As DNA, the CDR3 is TGTGCCAGCAGTTTTAGCGGGGGTAGGAACTACGAGCAGTACTTC.

A few counts support this clonotype. The V and J genes are TRBV7-8 and TRBJ1-1; D perhaps matches TRBD1 (5 bases). CDR1 and CDR2 (germline): SGHVS, FQNEAQ. The CDR3 is 17 residues long. Trimming shortened V by 0 bases and J by 0 bases, and 14 bases separated the two germline ends. The CDR3, as DNA: TGTGCCAGCAGCTTAGCAAGCCTAACAGGCGTGAACACTGAAGCTTTCTTT. As protein: CASSLASLTGVNTEAFF.

The genes are TRBV5-5 and TRBJ2-7; TRBD2 is a possible D gene (5 bases). This CDR3 contains 14 residues. V lost 4 bases, J lost 1 base, and 12 bases lay in between. Germline V gives CDR1 SGHKS, CDR2 YYEKEE (reference sequence). The CDR3 loop reads CASSRPLDSYEQYV. CDR3 coding DNA: TGTGCCAGCAGCCGGCCACTAGATTCCTACGAGCAGTACGTC.

This clonotype was observed at least ten times. At one end the junction does not follow the germline gene, possibly because of a read error. The V call is TRBV7-9, the J call TRBJ2-2; 7 positions agree with TRBD1. The CDR3 spans 14 residues. Germline V gene sequence: CDR1 SEHNR, CDR2 FQNEAQ (reference sequence). This chain's CDR3 is CASSGTENTGELFF. CDR3 coding DNA: TGTGCCAGCTCCGGGACAGAGAACACCGGGGAGCTGTTCTTT. The full variable domain, its missing parts supplied by reference TRBV7-9 and TRBJ2-2, is DTGVSQNPRHKITKRGQNVTFRCDPISEHNRLYWYRQTLGQGPEFLTYFQNEAQLEKSRLLSDRFSAERPKGSFSTLEIQRTEQGDSAMYLCASSGTENTGELFFGEGSRLTVL.

The chain carries TRBV7-9 and TRBJ1-5, with 7 bases fitting TRBD1. The V and J ends lost 5 bases and 7 bases, in that order; junction bases with no gene match: 5. Germline-derived CDR1 and CDR2 are SEHNR and FQNEAQ (reference sequence). This CDR3 spans 13 amino acids. Here the CDR3 reads CASSIRGDQPQHF. The DNA for the CDR3 is TGTGCCAGCAGCATCAGGGGGGACCAGCCCCAGCATTTT.

In this sample, this clonotype turned up a few times. For the CDR3, the DNA is TGCGCCAGCAGCTGGGGGTATTCTAACCTGAACACTGAAGCTTTCTTT. Amino acids: CASSWGYSNLNTEAFF. J is TRBJ1-1 and V is TRBV5-1; a possible D gene is TRBD1 (5 bases). The CDR3 is 16 amino acids. The V end was cut by 3 bases, the J end by 0 bases, with 15 bases between. Per germline, CDR1 SGHRS and CDR2 YFSETQ.

This clonotype was observed at least ten times. The chain carries TRBV2 and TRBJ1-1; D is unclear. V shed 1 base and J shed 4 bases, with 4 bases lying between them. The CDR3 has 12 amino acids. Germline-derived CDR1 and CDR2 are SNHLY and FYNNEI. DNA for the CDR3: TGTGCCAGCAGTGAAGGGGTCACTGAAGCTTTCTTT. It encodes CASSEGVTEAFF. Full variable domain (remainder filled in from reference TRBV2 and TRBJ1-1): EPEVTQTPSHQVTQMGQEVILRCVPISNHLYFYWYRQILGQKVEFLVSFYNNEISEKSEIFDDQFSVERPDGSNFTLKIRSTKLEDSAMYFCASSEGVTEAFFGQGTRLTVV.

This clonotype was found a few times. This chain joins TRBV10-3 and TRBJ2-7, with 13 nucleotides matching TRBD2. The CDR3 covers 15 residues. After removal of 10 bases from V and 5 bases from J, the junction contained 11 bases not matched to a gene. Germline V gene lookup returns CDR1 ENHRY and CDR2 SYGVKD. The CDR3 sequence: CATQRTSGSLDEQYF. CDR3 nucleotide sequence: TGTGCCACTCAACGGACTAGCGGGAGTCTGGACGAGCAGTACTTC.

This clonotype was detected ten times or more. V and J are TRBV3-1 and TRBJ2-3; the D gene is possibly TRBD2 (6 bases). V shed 4 bases and J shed 3 bases, with 14 bases lying between them. Germline V gene data show CDR1 as LGHDT and CDR2 as YNNKEL (reference sequence). The CDR3 has 15 amino acids. For the CDR3, the DNA is TGTGCCAGCAGCCTCCGGGACTGGTCGACAGATACGCAGTATTTT. Translated, it gives CASSLRDWSTDTQYF.

The chain combines TRBV5-6 with TRBJ2-1, with D perhaps assigned TRBD1 or TRBD2 (5 bases each). CDR1 is SGHDT, CDR2 YYEEEE, per germline. CDR3 size: 14 residues. Trimming stripped 4 bases from V and 9 bases from J, with 17 bases between. DNA for the CDR3: TGTGCCAGCAGCGGGACCGACTGGGCGGGTGAGCAGTTCTTC. As protein: CASSGTDWAGEQFF.

V is TRBV6-1 and J is TRBJ2-4; D possibly matches TRBD1 or TRBD2 (6 bases each). V was clipped by 5 bases and J by 0 bases, with 11 bases between them. The CDR3 spans 15 residues. The germline CDR1 and CDR2 sequences are MNHNS and SASEGT. The CDR3 spells CASSQGTLAKNIQYF. In DNA, the CDR3 is TGTGCCAGCAGTCAGGGGACTCTAGCCAAAAACATTCAGTACTTC.

V and J are TRBV20-1 and TRBJ2-7, with D maybe TRBD1 (6 bases). V dropped 6 bases and J dropped 4 bases, with 16 bases sitting between them. The germline V gene encodes CDR1 DFQATT and CDR2 SNEGSKA (reference sequence). This CDR3 spans 13 amino acids. CDR3 DNA sequence: TGCAGTGCCAGGGGACCCACGCAGTACGAGCAGTACTTC. The encoded protein is CSARGPTQYEQYF.

The table lists this clonotype with a few counts. This chain joins TRBV2 and TRBJ2-5; 7 bases are shared with TRBD2. The CDR3 loop spans 12 amino acids. Germline CDR1 is SNHLY and CDR2 is FYNNEI. Losses at the gene ends were 8 bases for V and 4 bases for J; bases not matched to a gene: 4. CDR3 loop: CASATSRETQYF. CDR3 DNA: TGTGCCAGCGCGACTAGCCGAGAGACCCAGTACTTC.

In this sample, this clonotype turned up a few times. This rearrangement joins TRBV27 to TRBJ2-3; maybe TRBD2 (6 bases). In germline, CDR1 is MNHEY, CDR2 SMNVEV (reference sequence). This CDR3 contains 12 residues. V was cut by 8 bases and J by 4 bases, with 10 bases left in between. As DNA, the CDR3 is TGTGCCAGCGGTGGGGGGTCAGATACGCAGTATTTT. Amino acid sequence: CASGGGSDTQYF.

This clonotype turned up a few times. The chain is built from TRBV1 and TRBJ1-2; the table's D call TRBD1 went unverified against the DNA. TRBV1 is a known pseudogene. The CDR3 sequence is 16 residues long. Here the CDR3 DNA reads TGCACCAGCAGCCAAGACCGACAGGGGACTAACTATGGCTACACCTTC. Its protein product is CTSSQDRQGTNYGYTF.

Only a few counts were recorded for this clonotype. The chain combines TRBV4-1 with TRBJ2-2; the D gene is possibly TRBD1 (6 bases). The CDR3 consists of 21 residues. Trimming cost V 3 bases and J 7 bases, with 33 bases left between them. Germline loops: CDR1 MGHRA, CDR2 YSYEKL. In DNA form, the CDR3 reads TGCGCCAGCAGCCACGCCAGCACCACAGGGTGGGGTTACCTAATCCACGGGGAGCTGTTTTTT. Amino acids: CASSHASTTGWGYLIHGELFF.

This clonotype was detected only a few times. The chain links TRBV24-1 to TRBJ2-4; D is tentatively TRBD1 or TRBD2 (5 bases each). V lost 4 bases and J lost 0, with 12 bases in between. CDR3 length: 16 residues. Germline V CDR1 and CDR2: KGHDR, SFDVKD. DNA of the CDR3: TGTGCCACCAGTGACTCCCACGGGACAGCCAAAAACATTCAGTACTTC. Amino acids: CATSDSHGTAKNIQYF.

This clonotype showed up just a few times. This chain connects TRBV6-5 to TRBJ1-2, with a weak D call TRBD1 (5 bases). The germline V and J ends were trimmed by 2 bases and 7 bases, with 14 bases remaining between them. The CDR3 runs to 14 residues. The germline V gene encodes CDR1 MNHEY and CDR2 SVGAGI. The CDR3 DNA reads as TGTGCCAGCAGTTACGGTGGGGCCTCGGGTGGCTACACCTTC. This encodes CASSYGGASGGYTF.

This clonotype was picked up a small number of times. This sequence joins TRBV5-1 and TRBJ2-1; D gene uncertain. Germline V gives CDR1 SGHRS, CDR2 YFSETQ. The CDR3 contains 15 residues. The V end was cut by 0 bases, the J end by 2 bases, with 9 bases between. The CDR3 is CASSLVRPPYNEQFF. The DNA of the CDR3 is TGCGCCAGCAGCTTGGTACGTCCCCCCTACAATGAGCAGTTCTTC.

A few counts support this clonotype. The chain employs TRBV3-1 and TRBJ2-7, with 8 bases fitting TRBD1. The V and J ends lost 4 bases and 0 bases, in that order; junction bases with no gene match: 8. CDR3 length: 16 residues. CDR1 and CDR2 (germline): LGHDT, YNNKEL (reference sequence). CDR3 sequence (DNA): TGTGCCAGCAGCCGGACAGGGAGCATGGGCTCCTACGAGCAGTACTTC. Protein sequence: CASSRTGSMGSYEQYF.

The rearrangement uses TRBV20-1 and TRBJ2-2, with D perhaps assigned TRBD1 or TRBD2 (5 bases each). Trimming shortened V by 4 bases and J by 4 bases, and 19 bases separated the two germline ends. CDR1 and CDR2 from the germline V gene are DFQATT and SNEGSKA (reference sequence). There are 16 residues in the CDR3. As DNA, the CDR3 is TGCAGTGCTACTACCGGTTGGGGGAGTGGCACCGGGGAGCTGTTTTTT. Translation gives CSATTGWGSGTGELFF.

Ten or more counts support this clonotype. This chain links TRBV7-9 with TRBJ2-2, with 7 bases lining up with TRBD2. This CDR3 contains 15 residues. The junction had 1 base not matched to a gene; V was cut back by 2 bases and J by 1 base. In germline, CDR1 is SEHNR, CDR2 FQNEAQ (reference sequence). The DNA of the CDR3 is TGTGCCAGCAGCTTAAAGCGGGAGAACACCGGGGAGCTGTTTTTT. Translation gives CASSLKRENTGELFF.

This rearrangement joins TRBV28 to TRBJ2-4; 8 bases are a match to TRBD2. Germline CDR1 MDHEN, CDR2 SYDVKM. V dropped 6 bases and J dropped 9; count of bases not matched to a gene: 7. This CDR3 comprises 13 residues. CDR3 nucleotides: TGTGCCAGCAGAACGGGGGGGCTGTTCATTCAGTACTTC. Protein: CASRTGGLFIQYF.

This clonotype was counted a few times. The chain carries TRBV3-1 and TRBJ2-1; unclear D gene. The CDR3 has 11 residues. Trimming stripped 5 bases from V and 8 bases from J, with 7 bases between. Germline values: CDR1 LGHDT, CDR2 YNNKEL (reference sequence). CDR3 DNA: TGTGCCAGCAGCGTTAGTTATGAGCAGTTCTTC. This codes for CASSVSYEQFF.